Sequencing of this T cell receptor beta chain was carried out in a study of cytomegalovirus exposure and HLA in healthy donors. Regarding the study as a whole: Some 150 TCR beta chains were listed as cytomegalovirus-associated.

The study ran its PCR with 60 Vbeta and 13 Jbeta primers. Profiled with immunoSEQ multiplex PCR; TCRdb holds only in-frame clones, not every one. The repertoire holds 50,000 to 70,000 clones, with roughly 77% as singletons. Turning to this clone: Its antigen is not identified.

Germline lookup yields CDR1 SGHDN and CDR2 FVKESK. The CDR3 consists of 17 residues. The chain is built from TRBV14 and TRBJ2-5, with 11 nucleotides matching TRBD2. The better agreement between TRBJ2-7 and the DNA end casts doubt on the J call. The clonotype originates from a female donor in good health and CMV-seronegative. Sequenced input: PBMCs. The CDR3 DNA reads TGTGCCAGCAGCCAAGAGTGGTCTAGCGGGAGGAGTTACGAGCAGTACTTC. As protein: CASSQEWSSGRSYEQYF.